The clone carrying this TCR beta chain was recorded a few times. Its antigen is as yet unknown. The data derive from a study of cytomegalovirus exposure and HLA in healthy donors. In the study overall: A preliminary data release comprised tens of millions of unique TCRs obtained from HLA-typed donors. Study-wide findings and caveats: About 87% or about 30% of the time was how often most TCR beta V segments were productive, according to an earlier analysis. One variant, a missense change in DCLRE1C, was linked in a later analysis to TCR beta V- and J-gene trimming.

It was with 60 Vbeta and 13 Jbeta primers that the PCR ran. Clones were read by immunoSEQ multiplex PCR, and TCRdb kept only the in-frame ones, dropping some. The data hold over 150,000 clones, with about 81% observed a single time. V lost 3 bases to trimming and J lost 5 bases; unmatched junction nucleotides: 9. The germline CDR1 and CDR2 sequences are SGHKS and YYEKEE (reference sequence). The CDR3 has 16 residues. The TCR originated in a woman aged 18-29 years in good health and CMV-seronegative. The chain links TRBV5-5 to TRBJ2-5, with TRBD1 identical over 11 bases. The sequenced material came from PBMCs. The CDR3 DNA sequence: TGTGCCAGCAGCTGGGGTGGACAGGGGGCCGGCGAGACCCAGTACTTC. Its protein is CASSWGGQGAGETQYF.